This T cell receptor beta chain was sequenced for a study of CD8 T cells in Susac syndrome. After removal of 6 bases from V and 1 base from J, the junction contained 9 bases not matched to a gene. The germline gives CDR1 LNHDA, CDR2 SQIVND (reference sequence). The CDR3 covers 16 residues. Sequencing targeted TCR beta in T cells from blood (CD8+ and CD4+). Through negative isolation, CD4+ and CD8+ T cells were obtained, while TEMRA cells were enriched using FACS. General study findings and limits: The study admitted that it had a relatively small number of individuals in its TCR sequencing and HLA analysis.

A word on this clonotype: The antigen remains unidentified.

The RNA input was about 0.5 to 1 ug, and it was reverse transcribed with random hexamers. TCRdb passed the immunoSEQ multiplex PCR reads through MiXCR, listing each CDR3 protein once. The profile shows 180,000 or so distinct CDR3 sequences, around 96% of them singletons. The chain is built from TRBV19 and TRBJ2-3, with 8 bases fitting TRBD2. The receptor was derived from a human donor in good health. Sequenced sample: CD4+ T cells from PBMCs. CDR3 nucleotides: TGTGCCAGTAGACGGACTAATAGCGGGGGCACAGATACGCAGTATTTT. This codes for CASRRTNSGGTDTQYF.